This T cell receptor beta chain was observed in a study of metastatic and nonmetastatic thyroid tumors. Study outcomes and limitations: Malignant thyroid tumors reportedly exceeded benign nodules significantly in TCR beta diversity, with the difference appearing in blood and tumor.

Note on this clone: Its specificity is unknown.

Before thyroid surgery, none of the patients had received any treatment. The V end was cut by 6 bases, the J end by 5 bases, with 16 bases between. The CDR3 contains 14 residues. The germline V gene has CDR1 MNHNS and CDR2 SASEGT. TCRdb re-called clones from the PCR reads using MiXCR. The data contain approximately 30,000 clones, around 30% of them singletons. Material for sequencing was blood. This sequence originates from a female donor with papillary thyroid cancer or a benign thyroid nodule (not recorded which). Some clones in this sample may be carry-over from other donors' samples. The rearrangement links TRBV6-1 to TRBJ2-5; D might be TRBD2 (6 bases). CDR3 region: CASSFWGRRETQYF. The CDR3 region has the DNA TGTGCCAGCAGCTTTTGGGGGAGGAGGGAGACCCAGTACTTC.